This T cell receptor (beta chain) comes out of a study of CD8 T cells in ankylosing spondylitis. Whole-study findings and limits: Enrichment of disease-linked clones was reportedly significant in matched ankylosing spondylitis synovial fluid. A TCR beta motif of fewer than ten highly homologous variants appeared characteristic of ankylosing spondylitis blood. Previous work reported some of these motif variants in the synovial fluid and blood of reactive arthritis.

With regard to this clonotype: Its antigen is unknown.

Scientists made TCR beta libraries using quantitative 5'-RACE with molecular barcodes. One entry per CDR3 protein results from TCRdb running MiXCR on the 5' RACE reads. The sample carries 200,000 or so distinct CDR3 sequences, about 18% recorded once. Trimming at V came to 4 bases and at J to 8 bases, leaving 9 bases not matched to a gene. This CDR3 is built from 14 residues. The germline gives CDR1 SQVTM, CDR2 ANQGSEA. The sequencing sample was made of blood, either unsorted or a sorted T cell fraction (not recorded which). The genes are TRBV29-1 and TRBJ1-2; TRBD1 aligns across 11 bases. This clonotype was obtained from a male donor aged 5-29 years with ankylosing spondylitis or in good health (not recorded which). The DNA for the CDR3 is TGCAGCGTTGCACTTGGACAGGGGGCGGCGGGCTACACCTTC. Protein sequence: CSVALGQGAAGYTF. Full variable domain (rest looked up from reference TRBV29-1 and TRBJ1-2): SAVISQKPSRDICQRGTSLTIQCQVDSQVTMMFWYRQQPGQSLTLIATANQGSEATYESGFVIDKFPISRPNLTFSTLTVSNMSPEDSSIYLCSVALGQGAAGYTFGSGTRLTVV.